These 20 T cell receptor beta chains were sequenced from one sample in a study of graft-versus-host responses after intestinal transplantation. Repertoires were generated with immunoSEQ multiplex PCR, while TCRdb's copy carries only in-frame clones and drops some. The sample gives approximately 63,000 clones, around 86% of which show up once; more than 1.5% is in the top ten. Intraepithelial and lamina propria lymphocytes were isolated from graft specimens. The starting material was ileum tissue, obtained approximately 370 days after transplant. These receptors were collected from a human patient who received an intestinal transplant, so some T cells may come from the graft donor.

This rearrangement joins TRBV4-1 to TRBJ2-3, with TRBD2 matching 7 bases. With 1 base clipped from V and 2 bases from J, the junction kept 9 bases outside the gene matches. CDR3 size: 17 residues. Germline loops: CDR1 MGHRA, CDR2 YSYEKL. As DNA, the CDR3 is TGCGCCAGCAGCCAAGGAATCGCGGGAGCTTCCACAGATACGCAGTATTTT. Encoded protein: CASSQGIAGASTDTQYF.

The chain links TRBV10-3 to TRBJ2-1; 8 positions agree with TRBD2. The CDR3 runs 18 residues. The ends lost 6 bases at V and 1 base at J; junction bases unmatched: 14. Germline CDR1 and CDR2: ENHRY and SYGVKD. CDR3 nucleotide sequence: TGTGCCATCAGAGCGGGAGCACCACTCTCTAGTTCCTACAATGAGCAGTTCTTC. As protein: CAIRAGAPLSSSYNEQFF.

The chain is built from TRBV4-2 and TRBJ1-1, with D uncertain. Between the trimmed V and J ends, which lost 5 bases and 4 bases, there was a span of 14 bases. The CDR3 loop spans 14 amino acids. Germline-derived CDR1 and CDR2 are LGHNA and YNFKEQ. The CDR3 nucleotides are TGTGCCAGCAGCTTTCCCCCGGCGTCCACTGAAGCTTTCTTT. Translation: CASSFPPASTEAFF.

The rearrangement uses TRBV6-5 and TRBJ2-3; 8 bases match TRBD2. The V segment lost 3 bases and the J segment 2 bases; nucleotides outside the gene matches: 4. The CDR3 runs 15 residues. Germline lookup yields CDR1 MNHEY and CDR2 SVGAGI. CDR3 DNA: TGTGCCAGCAGTTATACTAGCGGCTTCACAGATACGCAGTATTTT. Its protein product is CASSYTSGFTDTQYF.

In this sample, this clone turned up once. The V gene is TRBV6-5, the J gene TRBJ2-1; no clear D. The V end lost 0 bases, the J end lost 2 bases, and 5 bases lay between the germline ends. CDR3 length: 14 residues. CDR1 and CDR2 from the germline V gene are MNHEY and SVGAGI. The CDR3: CASSYSTPYNEQFF. The CDR3 region has the DNA TGTGCCAGCAGTTACTCAACACCCTACAATGAGCAGTTCTTC.

The rearrangement links TRBV6-5 to TRBJ2-2; TRBD2 agrees at 10 bases. The CDR3 has 14 amino acids. The V and J ends lost 7 bases and 4 bases, in that order; junction bases with no gene match: 3. The germline V gene encodes CDR1 MNHEY and CDR2 SVGAGI. CDR3 sequence (DNA): TGTGCCAGCACTAGCGGGGGAACCACCGGGGAGCTGTTTTTT. Translation gives CASTSGGTTGELFF.

The chain employs TRBV28 and TRBJ2-7, with no clear D. Per germline, CDR1 MDHEN and CDR2 SYDVKM. The CDR3 is made up of 11 amino acids. The ends were cut back, 2 bases at V and 4 bases at J, with 3 bases in the middle. The CDR3 loop is CASSLRYEQYF. The CDR3 DNA reads as TGTGCCAGCAGTTTACGGTACGAGCAGTACTTC.

The CDR3 bases are TGTGCCAGCAGCGAGACACTCCCTGGGGATTCACCCCTCCACTTT. It encodes CASSETLPGDSPLHF. This chain joins TRBV7-9 and TRBJ1-6; D remains unclear. CDR1 is SEHNR, CDR2 FQNEAQ, per germline (reference sequence). V lost 5 bases and J lost 8, with 16 bases in between. CDR3 length: 15 amino acids.

The V and J genes are TRBV9 and TRBJ2-1; possible D gene TRBD2, 7 bases. V lost 0 bases to trimming and J lost 4 bases, with 17 bases between them. CDR1 is SGDLS, CDR2 YYNGEE, per germline. The CDR3 has 17 amino acids. CDR3 amino acids: CASSVVDRGALYNEQFF. The CDR3, as DNA: TGTGCCAGCAGCGTAGTAGATCGGGGGGCATTGTACAATGAGCAGTTCTTC.

For the CDR3, the DNA is TGTGCCAGTAGTGGAAGGGACAGGGGGCATCAGCCCCAGCATTTT. This encodes CASSGRDRGHQPQHF. The V gene is TRBV19, the J gene TRBJ1-5; TRBD1 matches 12 bases. The germline CDR1 and CDR2 sequences are LNHDA and SQIVND (reference sequence). The CDR3 has 15 residues. The junction had 4 bases not matched to a gene; V was cut back by 5 bases and J by 5 bases.

The CDR3 reads CASSFRETQYF. In nucleotides, the CDR3 is TGTGCCAGCAGCTTCCGGGAGACCCAGTACTTC. The J gene is TRBJ2-5, the V gene TRBV5-6; D remains ambiguous. Deletions cut 2 bases from V and 5 bases from J, with 4 bases between. The CDR3 runs 11 residues. The germline gives CDR1 SGHDT, CDR2 YYEEEE.

The V call is TRBV7-7, the J call TRBJ2-1; TRBD1 or TRBD2 may be the D gene (5 bases each). The V gene's germline CDR1 is SSHAT and CDR2 FNYEAQ (reference sequence). Trimming removed 2 bases from V and 3 bases from J, with 14 bases in between. The CDR3 consists of 16 residues. The CDR3 loop reads CASSLRGTSNYNEQFF. The DNA of the CDR3 is TGTGCCAGCAGCTTACGAGGGACGTCGAACTACAATGAGCAGTTCTTC. Full variable domain (missing parts from reference TRBV7-7 and TRBJ2-1): GAGVSQSPRYKVTKRGQDVTLRCDPISSHATLYWYQQALGQGPEFLTYFNYEAQPDKSGLPSDRFSAERPEGSISTLTIQRTEQRDSAMYRCASSLRGTSNYNEQFFGPGTRLTVL.

The V gene is TRBV23-1, the J gene TRBJ2-5; 11 bases are shared with TRBD1. Being an ORF, TRBV23-1 has a function that is uncertain. The CDR3 runs 15 residues. V was clipped by 6 bases and J by 4 bases; unmatched bases: 7. In nucleotides, the CDR3 is TGCGCCAGCAGCCCGGGGACAGGGGGGGGAGAGACCCAGTACTTC. Protein sequence: CASSPGTGGGETQYF.

The chain carries TRBV28 and TRBJ2-5; D tentatively fits TRBD1 or TRBD2 (6 bases each). Deletions cut 1 base from V and 4 bases from J, with 13 bases between. The CDR3 is made up of 15 amino acids. Germline V gene lookup returns CDR1 MDHEN and CDR2 SYDVKM. DNA for the CDR3: TGTGCCAGCAGTTTATATACCAGGGGAGGAGAGACCCAGTACTTC. It codes for CASSLYTRGGETQYF.

This chain uses TRBV28 with TRBJ2-7, with D unresolved. V lost 6 bases and J lost 5, with 11 bases in between. This CDR3 has 12 amino acids. CDR1 is MDHEN and CDR2 is SYDVKM in the germline V gene. The CDR3 coding sequence is TGTGCCAGCAGCCCCCGAAGGGACGAGCAGTACTTC. The encoded protein is CASSPRRDEQYF.

V is TRBV28 and J is TRBJ2-4, with D tentatively TRBD1 (6 bases). This CDR3 spans 14 amino acids. V gave up 4 bases and J gave up 4 bases, with 11 bases separating them. Looked up from germline, CDR1 is MDHEN and CDR2 is SYDVKM. The CDR3 nucleotides are TGTGCCAGCAGTTCCGGACAGAGAAAAAACATTCAGTACTTC. Its translation is CASSSGQRKNIQYF. Full variable domain (missing parts from reference TRBV28 and TRBJ2-4): DVKVTQSSRYLVKRTGEKVFLECVQDMDHENMFWYRQDPGLGLRLIYFSYDVKMKEKGDIPEGYSVSREKKERFSLILESASTNQTSMYLCASSSGQRKNIQYFGAGTRLSVL.

The chain combines TRBV15 with TRBJ2-7; the D gene is possibly TRBD2 (5 bases). The CDR3 covers 16 residues. V dropped 0 bases and J dropped 5 bases, with 17 bases sitting between them. CDR1 is LNHNV, CDR2 YYDKDF, per germline (reference sequence). This chain's CDR3 is CATSRDAQDPRDEQYF. DNA for the CDR3: TGTGCCACCAGCAGAGATGCCCAGGACCCGCGGGACGAGCAGTACTTC. The complete variable domain, with remaining parts taken from reference TRBV15 and TRBJ2-7, reads DAMVIQNPRYQVTQFGKPVTLSCSQTLNHNVMYWYQQKSSQAPKLLFHYYDKDFNNEADTPDNFQSRRPNTSFCFLDIRSPGLGDTAMYLCATSRDAQDPRDEQYFGPGTRLTVT.

Note on this clone: At one end the junction does not follow the germline gene, possibly because of a read error. The chain combines TRBV11-2 with TRBJ2-7, with D possibly being TRBD1 or TRBD2 (5 bases each). Germline assignment: CDR1 SGHAT and CDR2 FQNNGV. The CDR3 length is 16 residues. CDR3 in DNA: TGTACCAGCAGCGCGGGTGGGGCCTTCTCCTCCTACGAGCAGTACTTC. It encodes CTSSAGGAFSSYEQYF.

This clone was observed a single time. The rearrangement uses TRBV9 and TRBJ2-5; 8 bases are a match to TRBD1. J gave up 1 base and V 3 bases, and 5 bases lay outside the gene matches. This CDR3 is 15 amino acids long. Germline V CDR1 and CDR2: SGDLS, YYNGEE. CDR3 in amino acids: CASSAQGAAQETQYF. DNA of the CDR3: TGTGCCAGCAGCGCCCAGGGGGCCGCCCAAGAGACCCAGTACTTC. Complete variable domain (other parts from reference TRBV9 and TRBJ2-5): DSGVTQTPKHLITATGQRVTLRCSPRSGDLSVYWYQQSLDQGLQFLIQYYNGEERAKGNILERFSAQQFPDLHSELNLSSLELGDSALYFCASSAQGAAQETQYFGPGTRLLVL.

V usage is TRBV5-1 and J usage is TRBJ1-4; tentative D call: TRBD1 (5 bases). This CDR3 is built from 15 residues. The V end was cut by 0 bases, the J end by 1 base, with 7 bases between. Germline CDR1 is SGHRS and CDR2 is YFSETQ. Here the CDR3 DNA reads TGCGCCAGCAGCTTGGAGGGGAGAACTAATGAAAAACTGTTTTTT. Translated, it gives CASSLEGRTNEKLFF.